This T cell receptor beta chain derives from a study of blood T cell repertoires in COVID-19. CDR1 and CDR2 (germline): MGHRA, YSYEKL. V shed 8 bases, J shed 7 bases, and the junction held 10 bases outside the gene matches. There are 15 residues in the CDR3. Original processing methods: For nucleated cells, counts were estimated from reference gene primer amplification. Clones were read by immunoSEQ multiplex PCR, and TCRdb kept only the in-frame ones, dropping some. That table furnishes V, J and clone size, whereas the DNA furnished D and trimming. The data hold more than 200,000 clones, with less than 85% observed a single time.

The gene calls are TRBV4-1 and TRBJ2-1; 11 bases are shared with TRBD1. Input material: peripheral blood. This TCR came from a woman aged 70-85 years with active or convalescent COVID-19. The CDR3 here is CASEMDRGLGNEQFF. CDR3 DNA sequence: TGCGCCAGCGAAATGGACAGGGGGCTAGGGAATGAGCAGTTCTTC.